This entry lists 24 T cell receptor beta chains sequenced from one sample in a study of blood T cell repertoires in COVID-19. Sequenced by immunoSEQ multiplex PCR; TCRdb stores in-frame clones only, minus some. The data contain some 69,000 clones, approximately 88% of them seen just once; the ten biggest clones take up approximately 2.4%. The sequencing sample was made of peripheral blood. The receptor source for this set is a man at least 80 years old with active or convalescent COVID-19.

V gene TRBV6-1 combines with J gene TRBJ2-3, with D possibly being TRBD2 (6 bases). V shed 3 bases and J shed 3 bases, with 10 bases lying between them. The germline V gene encodes CDR1 MNHNS and CDR2 SASEGT. CDR3 length equals 14 residues. CDR3 region: CASSDDGRTDTQYF. The CDR3 bases are TGTGCCAGCAGTGATGACGGGAGAACAGATACGCAGTATTTT.

The CDR3 is CASSDTRLAIYEQYF. CDR3 bases: TGTGCCAGCAGCGACACTCGACTAGCGATATACGAGCAGTACTTC. This rearrangement joins TRBV7-9 to TRBJ2-7; TRBD2 aligns across 8 bases. The CDR3 length is 15 residues. From germline, CDR1 is SEHNR and CDR2 FQNEAQ (reference sequence). V dropped 5 bases and J dropped 4; count of bases not matched to a gene: 10.

The V gene is TRBV6-1, the J gene TRBJ2-7; perhaps TRBD1 as D (7 bases). Germline CDR1 MNHNS, CDR2 SASEGT. The CDR3 totals 13 residues. Trimming cost V 2 bases and J 6 bases, with 11 bases left between them. The CDR3 region is CASSETQGGEQYF. CDR3 DNA: TGTGCCAGCAGTGAAACCCAGGGGGGCGAGCAGTACTTC.

The chain couples TRBV30 to TRBJ2-5; 9 nucleotides match TRBD2. Germline V gene sequence: CDR1 GTSNPN, CDR2 SVGIG (reference sequence). This CDR3 is 15 amino acids long. J lost 7 bases, V lost 3 bases, and 12 bases had no gene match. For the CDR3, the DNA is TGTGCCTGGAGAAACCAGGCGCTAGCGGGGCCGACCCAGTACTTC. Translated: CAWRNQALAGPTQYF. Variable domain in full (rest from reference TRBV30 and TRBJ2-5): SQTIHQWPATLVQPVGSPLSLECTVEGTSNPNLYWYRQAAGRGLQLLFYSVGIGQISSEVPQNLSASRPQDRQFILSSKKLLLSDSGFYLCAWRNQALAGPTQYFGPGTRLLVL.

The chain joins TRBV7-2 to TRBJ2-7; no definite D call. This CDR3 is 16 amino acids long. Germline V lookup: CDR1 SGHTA, CDR2 FQGNSA. V was shortened by 0 bases and J by 0 bases, with 12 bases between the two germline ends. The CDR3 DNA reads as TGTGCCAGCAGCTTAGCACCGCCCCACAGCTCCTACGAGCAGTACTTC. It translates to CASSLAPPHSSYEQYF.

V is TRBV5-1 and J is TRBJ1-1, with TRBD1 identical over 10 bases. Germline V gives CDR1 SGHRS, CDR2 YFSETQ. The length of the CDR3 is 13 residues. J gave up 10 bases and V 0 bases, and 3 bases lay outside the gene matches. The CDR3 nucleotides are TGCGCCAGCAGCTTGGAAGGACAGGGGGTAGCTTTCTTT. Protein sequence: CASSLEGQGVAFF.

V usage is TRBV28 and J usage is TRBJ2-5, with D perhaps matching TRBD2 (6 bases). Trimming took off 3 bases at V and 3 bases at J, with 17 bases between the two ends. Germline V gene sequence: CDR1 MDHEN, CDR2 SYDVKM. The CDR3 has 16 amino acids. CDR3 in amino acids: CASSFSNPWGEETQYF. The DNA of the CDR3 is TGTGCCAGCAGTTTTTCCAACCCCTGGGGGGAAGAGACCCAGTACTTC.

The chain joins TRBV12-1 to TRBJ2-1; the table gives TRBD2 as D, unverified against the DNA. TRBV12-1 is reported as a pseudogene. This CDR3 comprises 15 residues. The CDR3 bases are TGTGCCAGCAAGATAGGGACTAGCGGACACAATGAGCAGTTCTTC. It codes for CASKIGTSGHNEQFF.

DNA for the CDR3: TGTGCCAGCTCCCTCCGACGGGATCTGGGAGACACTGAAGCTTTCTTT. It yields the protein CASSLRRDLGDTEAFF. This chain uses TRBV18 with TRBJ1-1; no definite D call. Germline V CDR1 and CDR2: KGHSH, LQKENI. The length of the CDR3 is 16 residues. Trimming took off 6 bases at V and 3 bases at J, with 20 bases between the two ends.

This rearrangement joins TRBV19 to TRBJ2-4; 10 positions match TRBD2. CDR3 length: 15 amino acids. The V gene's germline CDR1 is LNHDA and CDR2 SQIVND (reference sequence). With V trimmed by 4 bases and J by 1 base, 1 base remained unmatched. The CDR3 DNA sequence: TGTGCCAGTAGTAATAGCGGGAGGGCCAAAAACATTCAGTACTTC. Encoded protein: CASSNSGRAKNIQYF.

V usage is TRBV5-1 and J usage is TRBJ2-3; weak D call: TRBD1 (6 bases). CDR3 length equals 15 residues. In germline, CDR1 is SGHRS, CDR2 YFSETQ. The V end lost 1 base, the J end lost 2 bases, and 11 bases lay between the germline ends. The CDR3 sequence: CASSLQGQPTDTQYF. Here the CDR3 DNA reads TGCGCCAGCAGCTTGCAGGGGCAACCCACAGATACGCAGTATTTT.

The gene calls are TRBV19 and TRBJ1-2; the D gene is possibly TRBD1 (5 bases). CDR3 length equals 14 residues. Germline V gives CDR1 LNHDA, CDR2 SQIVND (reference sequence). Trimming cost V 5 bases and J 6 bases, with 16 bases left between them. DNA for the CDR3: TGTGCCAGTAGTCCCCCGCGGGGGAGGAATGGCTACACCTTC. Protein sequence: CASSPPRGRNGYTF. Combining the CDR3 with reference TRBV19 and TRBJ1-2 gives the whole variable domain DGGITQSPKYLFRKEGQNVTLSCEQNLNHDAMYWYRQDPGQGLRLIYYSQIVNDFQKGDIAEGYSVSREKKESFPLTVTSAQKNPTAFYLCASSPPRGRNGYTFGSGTRLTVV.

V is TRBV6-5 and J is TRBJ2-4; 8 positions match TRBD1. V lost 4 bases and J lost 4; bases outside the gene matches: 6. CDR3 length equals 15 residues. Per the germline V gene, CDR1 is MNHEY and CDR2 is SVGAGI. The CDR3 DNA is TGTGCCAGCAGTTCCCGGACAGGGTGGAAAAACATTCAGTACTTC. It yields the protein CASSSRTGWKNIQYF.

The rearrangement uses TRBV7-2 and TRBJ2-7; D perhaps matches TRBD2 (6 bases). Germline values: CDR1 SGHTA, CDR2 FQGNSA. This CDR3 comprises 14 residues. The V gene lost 1 base and the J gene lost 5 bases, with 12 bases spanning the gap. CDR3 DNA sequence: TGTGCCAGCAGCTTAGGGGCTAGCGTTCACGAGCAGTACTTC. Translated, it gives CASSLGASVHEQYF.

The V call is TRBV5-6, the J call TRBJ1-1; possibly TRBD1 for D (6 bases). Trimming took 2 bases from V and 3 from J, leaving 11 bases between them. Germline values: CDR1 SGHDT, CDR2 YYEEEE. CDR3 length equals 14 residues. Here the CDR3 DNA reads TGTGCCAGCAGCTTACAGGGAGGGTACACTGAAGCTTTCTTT. Amino acids: CASSLQGGYTEAFF.

This chain uses TRBV5-1 with TRBJ1-4, with D possibly being TRBD1 (5 bases). The CDR3 contains 14 residues. Germline V gene lookup returns CDR1 SGHRS and CDR2 YFSETQ. V was shortened by 4 bases and J by 8 bases, with 15 bases between the two germline ends. The CDR3 is CASSADTGREKLFF. CDR3 sequence (DNA): TGCGCCAGCAGCGCGGACACGGGCCGGGAAAAACTGTTTTTT.

This chain connects TRBV5-1 to TRBJ2-1, with a possible D match to TRBD2 (6 bases). The CDR3 covers 15 residues. Germline-derived CDR1 and CDR2 are SGHRS and YFSETQ. The V gene lost 0 bases and the J gene lost 5 bases, with 12 bases spanning the gap. For the CDR3, the DNA is TGCGCCAGCAGCTTGGGTACTAGGAGGGACAATGAGCAGTTCTTC. This encodes CASSLGTRRDNEQFF.

This clone has only one observation. V gene TRBV7-2 combines with J gene TRBJ2-7; 7 bases are shared with TRBD1. This CDR3 region has 15 residues. Unmatched junction bases numbered 6, after V lost 4 bases and J lost 0 bases. Germline CDR1 and CDR2: SGHTA and FQGNSA. The CDR3 loop reads CASSSQKGASYEQYF. The CDR3 DNA is TGTGCCAGCAGCTCCCAGAAGGGGGCCTCCTACGAGCAGTACTTC.

The chain combines TRBV11-2 with TRBJ1-3; D ambiguous. The CDR3 length is 15 residues. Germline values: CDR1 SGHAT, CDR2 FQNNGV. V lost 4 bases and J lost 4, with 14 bases in between. The CDR3 nucleotides read TGTGCCAGCAGCTACAATCGGGTGCTGGGAAACACCATATATTTT. Encoded protein: CASSYNRVLGNTIYF.

This clone has only one observation. This chain connects TRBV5-1 to TRBJ1-2; 8 positions match TRBD1. The ends lost 4 bases at V and 2 bases at J; junction bases unmatched: 4. The CDR3 is 14 amino acids. Per germline, CDR1 SGHRS and CDR2 YFSETQ. Here the CDR3 DNA reads TGCGCCAGCAGCCCAGGGGGCCCGAACTATGGCTACACCTTC. Encoded protein: CASSPGGPNYGYTF.

The V gene is TRBV7-2, the J gene TRBJ2-5, with TRBD1 identical over 7 bases. The V gene end was trimmed by 5 bases and the J gene end by 2 bases; junction bases not matched to a gene: 11. CDR1 SGHTA and CDR2 FQGNSA come from the germline V gene. The CDR3 loop spans 16 amino acids. The CDR3 DNA reads TGTGCCAGCAGCCACTGGCGAGACAGGGTTCAAGAGACCCAGTACTTC. Translated, it gives CASSHWRDRVQETQYF. Full variable domain (remainder filled in from reference TRBV7-2 and TRBJ2-5): GAGVSQSPSNKVTEKGKDVELRCDPISGHTALYWYRQSLGQGLEFLIYFQGNSAPDKSGLPSDRFSAERTGGSVSTLTIQRTQQEDSAVYLCASSHWRDRVQETQYFGPGTRLLVL.

The chain is built from TRBV5-5 and TRBJ2-7; maybe TRBD1 (5 bases). V shed 1 base and J shed 6 bases, with 23 bases lying between them. The CDR3 is 17 amino acids. Germline CDR1 reads SGHKS; CDR2 reads YYEKEE (reference sequence). CDR3 sequence: CASSLLGSGRVVFEQYF. In DNA, the CDR3 is TGTGCCAGCAGCTTGTTGGGGTCTGGCAGGGTTGTTTTCGAGCAGTACTTC.

The chain has TRBV20-1 and TRBJ2-2, with D tentatively TRBD1 (5 bases). Germline V gene sequence: CDR1 DFQATT, CDR2 SNEGSKA (reference sequence). This CDR3 is 13 amino acids long. Between the trimmed V and J ends, which lost 3 bases and 5 bases, there was a span of 10 bases. CDR3 loop: CSASRGWTGELFF. Here the CDR3 DNA reads TGCAGTGCTAGTAGGGGATGGACCGGGGAGCTGTTTTTT.

The V call is TRBV4-3, the J call TRBJ2-3, with 11 bases lining up with TRBD2. The CDR3 loop spans 17 amino acids. CDR1 and CDR2 from the germline V gene are LGHNA and YSLEER. J lost 2 bases, V lost 0 bases, and 4 bases had no gene match. The CDR3 sequence is CASSQELAGAFTDTQYF. Here the CDR3 DNA reads TGCGCCAGCAGCCAAGAACTAGCGGGAGCCTTCACAGATACGCAGTATTTT.